One and the same sample provided the 9 T cell receptor beta chains below, sequenced in a study of shared clonotypes between healthy human individuals. Only in-frame clones appear in the TCRdb table, and some are missing; sequencing was by immunoSEQ multiplex PCR. The table has approximately 700,000 clones, 60% to 75% seen once. The specimen was memory CD4+ T cells sorted from blood. Subset specified: CD45RA-negative fraction. The receptors shown here come from a woman in her 30s in good health.

This clone was seen once. This chain connects TRBV9 to TRBJ1-1; D is perhaps TRBD1 (5 bases). The germline V gene has CDR1 SGDLS and CDR2 YYNGEE. The CDR3 consists of 13 residues. V lost 0 bases, J lost 5 bases, and 8 bases lay in between. The CDR3 protein is CASSVDRWTEAFF. The CDR3 region has the DNA TGTGCCAGCAGCGTAGACAGGTGGACTGAAGCTTTCTTT.

The genes are TRBV5-5 and TRBJ2-7; 12 nucleotides match TRBD2. J gave up 3 bases and V 0 bases, and 4 bases lay outside the gene matches. Germline CDR1 is SGHKS and CDR2 is YYEKEE (reference sequence). The CDR3 is 16 amino acids. In DNA form, the CDR3 reads TGTGCCAGCAGCTTGGCGGGGACTAGCGGGTACTACGAGCAGTACTTC. Residues: CASSLAGTSGYYEQYF. Based on the CDR3 plus reference TRBV5-5 and TRBJ2-7, the full variable domain is DAGVTQSPTHLIKTRGQQVTLRCSPISGHKSVSWYQQVLGQGPQFIFQYYEKEERGRGNFPDRFSARQFPNYSSELNVNALLLGDSALYLCASSLAGTSGYYEQYFGPGTRLTVT.

This clone was seen only a few times. V and J are TRBV6-1 and TRBJ1-5; 7 bases match TRBD1. Per germline, CDR1 MNHNS and CDR2 SASEGT. The CDR3 has 15 amino acids. The J segment lost 7 bases and the V segment lost 3 bases, leaving 9 bases of the junction unmatched. CDR3 in DNA: TGTGCCAGCAGTGACGGAGAAGGGGGCTGGCAGCCCCAGCATTTT. Translated: CASSDGEGGWQPQHF.

The J gene is TRBJ1-1, the V gene TRBV28, with D unresolved. This CDR3 region has 12 residues. From germline, CDR1 is MDHEN and CDR2 SYDVKM. V lost 6 bases and J 3 bases, leaving 8 bases between the germline ends. The CDR3 bases are TGTGCCAGCAGGGGTCGGGACACTGAAGCTTTCTTT. Its translation is CASRGRDTEAFF.

The V gene is TRBV28, the J gene TRBJ1-5; possibly TRBD1 for D (5 bases). Germline-derived CDR1 and CDR2 are MDHEN and SYDVKM. Trimming took off 9 bases at V and 3 bases at J, with 12 bases between the two ends. This CDR3 region has 13 residues. The CDR3 region is CASQTDLNQPQHF. In DNA, the CDR3 is TGTGCCAGTCAGACAGACCTCAATCAGCCCCAGCATTTT. Drawing the rest from reference TRBV28 and TRBJ1-5, the complete variable domain is DVKVTQSSRYLVKRTGEKVFLECVQDMDHENMFWYRQDPGLGLRLIYFSYDVKMKEKGDIPEGYSVSREKKERFSLILESASTNQTSMYLCASQTDLNQPQHFGDGTRLSIL.

The rearrangement links TRBV11-3 to TRBJ2-3; 7 bases align to TRBD1. The CDR3 runs to 13 residues. V lost 5 bases to trimming and J lost 4 bases; unmatched junction nucleotides: 3. Looked up from germline, CDR1 is SGHNT and CDR2 is YENEEA. CDR3 nucleotide sequence: TGTGCCAGCAGCCGCGGACAGGCAGATACGCAGTATTTT. This translates into CASSRGQADTQYF.

The rearrangement links TRBV9 to TRBJ2-1, with TRBD2 matching over 10 bases. CDR1 is SGDLS, CDR2 YYNGEE, per germline. Germline trimming cut 0 bases from V and 10 bases from J; bases unmatched to any gene: 10. The length of the CDR3 is 16 residues. CDR3 sequence: CASSVVAGGLWGEQFF. In DNA form, the CDR3 reads TGTGCCAGCAGCGTAGTAGCGGGAGGACTTTGGGGCGAGCAGTTCTTC.

This chain connects TRBV7-2 to TRBJ1-2; TRBD1 might be the D (6 bases). The CDR3 covers 14 residues. V lost 3 bases to trimming and J lost 0 bases, with 8 bases between them. Germline loops: CDR1 SGHTA, CDR2 FQGNSA. CDR3 in amino acids: CASSLGATNYGYTF. The CDR3 DNA reads TGTGCCAGCAGCTTGGGGGCCACTAACTATGGCTACACCTTC.

This clone came up a few times. V usage is TRBV2 and J usage is TRBJ1-1; no definite D call. There are 12 residues in the CDR3. V gave up 5 bases and J gave up 8 bases, with 12 bases separating them. Germline CDR1 SNHLY, CDR2 FYNNEI. CDR3: CASSKRRAEAFF. The DNA for the CDR3 is TGTGCCAGCAGTAAGCGCCGAGCAGAAGCTTTCTTT.